These T cell receptor beta chains were read from a single sample in a study of glioma-infiltrating T cells after dendritic cell vaccination. Using immunoSEQ multiplex PCR, the repertoire was profiled, and TCRdb retains in-frame clones only, with some absent. Of 90,000 to 100,000 clones listed, about four fifths are singletons. The specimen comprised blood, sampled before dendritic cell vaccination. The receptors come from a human donor with glioblastoma. Each CDR3 is given with its conserved first and last residue. A D gene is named only where the DNA matches it firmly. Clone size, where shown, is once, few, many, or a class for clones that have expanded.

cdr3_nt	cdr3_aa	d_call	v_call	clone_size	j_call
TGTGCCAGCTCACAAAGTAGCGGGGGGCCGACGAACACCGGGGAGCTGTTTTTT	CASSQSSGGPTNTGELFF	TRBD2	TRBV18	NA	TRBJ2-2
TGTGCCAGCATCCAGGACAGCCAGTACTTC	CASIQDSQYF	NA	TRBV2	NA	TRBJ2-7
TGTGCCAGTAGTGTCGGCCTCGTCGGAGGCAATCAGCCCCAGCATTTT	CASSVGLVGGNQPQHF	NA	TRBV19	NA	TRBJ1-5
TGTGCCTGGGGTCTGGCCCGTACCGCTAGCGGGGGGACCGGGGAGCTGTTTTTT	CAWGLARTASGGTGELFF	TRBD2	TRBV30	NA	TRBJ2-2
TGTGCCAGCAGTTACGCGGGGGCCCTCAGCCCCCAGCATTTT	CASSYAGALSPQHF	NA	TRBV6-6	NA	TRBJ1-5
TGTGCCAGCACGGACTATGGTTTCGCGGCGCAGTATTTT	CASTDYGFAAQYF	NA	TRBV2	NA	TRBJ2-3
TGTGCCAGCAGCTTGGGGGGAAGGGGGATGAACACTGAAGCTTTCTTT	CASSLGGRGMNTEAFF	NA	TRBV5-4	NA	TRBJ1-1
TGTGCCAGCAGCAATTCAAGGGGCAGTGAAGCTTTCTTT	CASSNSRGSEAFF	NA	TRBV7-9	few	TRBJ1-1
TGTGCCAGCAGATACGGTGGGCAGGGGGCCTACGAGCAGTACTTC	CASRYGGQGAYEQYF	TRBD1	TRBV6-5	NA	TRBJ2-7
TGTGCCAGCTCACCAGCGGGGGGCGGCTACACCTTC	CASSPAGGGYTF	NA	TRBV18	NA	TRBJ1-2
TGTGCCAGCAGCTTAGTTGGGGCTGCTAACTATGGCTACACCTTC	CASSLVGAANYGYTF	NA	TRBV11-2	NA	TRBJ1-2
TGCGCCAGCAGCTGGAAGCCGGGTGGAGAGACCCAGTACTTC	CASSWKPGGETQYF	NA	TRBV5-1	once	TRBJ2-5
TGTGCCAGCAGCTTAGTCGGGCAGGGCAGGTACGAGCAGTACTTC	CASSLVGQGRYEQYF	NA	TRBV11-2	NA	TRBJ2-7
TGTGCCAGCAGTGTACAGGGGATAGGTTCACCCCTCCACTTT	CASSVQGIGSPLHF	TRBD1	TRBV28	once	TRBJ1-6
TGTGCCAGCAAGGGGCGGGGAGACACTGAAGCTTTCTTT	CASKGRGDTEAFF	NA	TRBV25-1	NA	TRBJ1-1
TGCGCCAGCAGCCCGGGACAGTCGACCTTTGGCTACACCTTC	CASSPGQSTFGYTF	TRBD1	TRBV5-1	NA	TRBJ1-2
TGTGCCAGCAGCCTTGGAACAGGGTACTATGGCTACACCTTC	CASSLGTGYYGYTF	NA	TRBV27	NA	TRBJ1-2
TGTGCCAGCTCACCGGCGGGGGACTCTGGAAACACCATATATTTT	CASSPAGDSGNTIYF	NA	TRBV18	many	TRBJ1-3
TGTGCCAGCAGCTTAGCGGGCGCGGTCGGGGGTTACGAGCAGTACTTC	CASSLAGAVGGYEQYF	NA	TRBV7-8	NA	TRBJ2-7
TGTGCCAGCAGCGTGAGGGTAGGGCTCGCGTCGGATACGCAGTATTTT	CASSVRVGLASDTQYF	NA	TRBV9	NA	TRBJ2-3
TGTGCCAGCAGGAACCTACAGGGGGGCAATGAAAAACTGTTTTTT	CASRNLQGGNEKLFF	TRBD1	TRBV27	NA	TRBJ1-4
TGTGCCAGCTCACCAAACCCAGGGCTCTCTGGAAACACCATATATTTT	CASSPNPGLSGNTIYF	NA	TRBV18	few	TRBJ1-3
TGCGCCAGCAGCCAAGATATGGGACAGAGTTTCAATCAGCCCCAGCATTTT	CASSQDMGQSFNQPQHF	TRBD1	TRBV4-1	NA	TRBJ1-5
TGTGCCAGCAGTCTTTTAGGAGGCGAGACCCAGTACTTC	CASSLLGGETQYF	NA	TRBV6-5	NA	TRBJ2-5
TGCGCCAGCAGCTTGGGAGGGAATTTCGGAGAGACCCAGTACTTC	CASSLGGNFGETQYF	NA	TRBV5-1	NA	TRBJ2-5
TGTGCCAGTTCCGGGTCGTTCTATGGCTACACCTTC	CASSGSFYGYTF	NA	TRBV19	NA	TRBJ1-2
TGTGCCAGCAGCTTAAAGACCCTTTCTAGCAGCACAGATACGCAGTATTTT	CASSLKTLSSSTDTQYF	NA	TRBV7-3	once	TRBJ2-3
TGCGCCAGCAGCCAACCAGGGGTTTGGAGTCATGAGGCGCCCCTCCACTTT	CASSQPGVWSHEAPLHF	NA	TRBV4-1	NA	TRBJ1-6
TGTGCCAGCAGTGAAGCGACCCTGACTAGCGGGAGTTGGATTGGTGGCACAGATACGCAGTATTTT	CASSEATLTSGSWIGGTDTQYF	TRBD2	TRBV2	NA	TRBJ2-3
TGTGCCAGCAGCTTAGAAGAGGTTTGGTTATATAATTCACCCCTCCACTTT	CASSLEEVWLYNSPLHF	NA	TRBV7-8	NA	TRBJ1-6
TGCAGCGGACGAGGGGGTGTCGGGAGGGCCGCCACCTACAATGAGCAGTTCTTC	CSGRGGVGRAATYNEQFF	TRBD2	TRBV29-1	NA	TRBJ2-1
TGTGCCAGTAGTCCAAGGACAGGAGATACGCAGTATTTT	CASSPRTGDTQYF	TRBD1	TRBV19	NA	TRBJ2-3
TGCGCCAGCCAAAGGGAGTCTTCCTACGGTACGCAGTATTTT	CASQRESSYGTQYF	NA	TRBV5-1	NA	TRBJ2-3
TGCGCCAGCAGCTTGGACCCGGGACAGGGTTATTCTGGAAACACCATATATTTT	CASSLDPGQGYSGNTIYF	TRBD1	TRBV5-1	once	TRBJ1-3
TGTGCCAGTAGTATAGATCACAGGTCAAATCAGCCCCAGCATTTT	CASSIDHRSNQPQHF	NA	TRBV19	NA	TRBJ1-5
TGTGCCAGCAGTCCGACCCCTAGACAGGGGCGCGGGCACACTGAAGCTTTCTTT	CASSPTPRQGRGHTEAFF	TRBD1	TRBV27	NA	TRBJ1-1
TGCAGCGTCATGAACGCCGCCGGGACAAATAATTATAGCAATCAGCCCCAGCATTTT	CSVMNAAGTNNYSNQPQHF	NA	TRBV29-1	NA	TRBJ1-5
TGTGCCAGCAGTGATCGGGGGGGAATGTCCCAATTCTTC	CASSDRGGMSQFF	TRBD2	TRBV2	NA	TRBJ2-1
TGCGCCAGCAGCCGATGGACAGGTGGGGAGACCCAGTACTTC	CASSRWTGGETQYF	TRBD1	TRBV5-1	NA	TRBJ2-5
TGCAGTGCTCTGGGAGGGGAAAAACTGTTTTTT	CSALGGEKLFF	NA	TRBV20-1	few	TRBJ1-4
TGTGCCAGTAGCCGGACAGGGGGCGCATTGGTGGGACAGCCCCAGCATTTT	CASSRTGGALVGQPQHF	TRBD1	TRBV19	NA	TRBJ1-5
TGTGCCAGCAGGCCTCAGGTCAGGGAAGGCTATGGCTACACCTTC	CASRPQVREGYGYTF	NA	TRBV5-4	once	TRBJ1-2
TGTGCCAGCAGTCGTAGCGTAGCCAACACTGAAGCTTTCTTT	CASSRSVANTEAFF	NA	TRBV5-6	NA	TRBJ1-1
TGTGCCAGCAGCTTAGTCGCAGGACTAGCGGGGGTCAATACGCAGTATTTT	CASSLVAGLAGVNTQYF	TRBD2	TRBV7-2	NA	TRBJ2-3
TGTGCCAGCTCAACCAGGGCGGTGAACACTGAAGCTTTCTTT	CASSTRAVNTEAFF	NA	TRBV18	NA	TRBJ1-1
TGTGCCAGCAGCAAAGGAGGGTACAGGGGATTTGGGCAGCCCCAGCATTTT	CASSKGGYRGFGQPQHF	NA	TRBV21-1	NA	TRBJ1-5
TGTGCCAGTAGTGGGGATATTGGACAGTCCCAGCATTTT	CASSGDIGQSQHF	NA	TRBV19	NA	TRBJ1-5
TGCGCCAGCAGCCAAGGGACAGGTGAGGGAGCTTTCTTT	CASSQGTGEGAFF	TRBD1	TRBV4-1	many	TRBJ1-1
TGTGCCAAAATCTCGGGAGGGCGCGATACGCAGTATTTT	CAKISGGRDTQYF	TRBD2	TRBV28	NA	TRBJ2-3
TGTGCCAGCGGGGCCGTGGACGGACTAGCGGGGGTCAATGAGCAGTTCTTC	CASGAVDGLAGVNEQFF	TRBD2	TRBV7-9	NA	TRBJ2-1
TGTGCCATCAGTGGGGGGGACAGACCGAACACTGAAGCTTTCTTT	CAISGGDRPNTEAFF	TRBD1	TRBV10-3	NA	TRBJ1-1
TGTGCCAGCAGCGTAGGAGGTGGGGCCCCCTACGAGCAGTACTTC	CASSVGGGAPYEQYF	NA	TRBV9	NA	TRBJ2-7
TGTGCCAGTACCCAGGGAACGGAGGGCTACACCTTC	CASTQGTEGYTF	NA	TRBV19	few	TRBJ1-2